Listed below are T cell receptor beta chains from one sample, sequenced in a study of early stage breast cancer tumors. TCRdb's copy holds only in-frame clones and misses some; the assay was immunoSEQ multiplex PCR. Of 5,500 to 6,500 clones in the sample, roughly four fifths were seen once. Material: normal breast tissue next to the tumor. All receptors derive from a person aged 65 to 85 with breast cancer. Each CDR3 is given with its conserved first and last residue. The order of the fields is J gene, V gene, clone size, D gene, CDR3 DNA, CDR3 protein. D genes are given only for firm matches. Size is omitted from some rows. Given values are once, few, many or a class for expanded clones.

J: TRBJ1-2; V: TRBV28; size: few; D: NA; DNA: TGTGCCAGCAGACCTTACGTTTTGGGGGCAGCCGGCTACACCTTC; CDR3: CASRPYVLGAAGYTF
J: TRBJ2-1; V: TRBV10-3; size: NA; D: NA; DNA: TGTGCCATCAGTGGGACTAATGCCAATGAGCAGTTCTTC; CDR3: CAISGTNANEQFF
J: TRBJ2-3; V: TRBV7-9; size: few; D: TRBD2; DNA: TGTGCCAGCAGCTTAACGACGCGGGCTAGCGGGACCACAGATACGCAGTATTTT; CDR3: CASSLTTRASGTTDTQYF
J: TRBJ1-2; V: TRBV6-5; size: NA; D: NA; DNA: TGTGCCAGCAGTACGACAGCTACAATCGGCTACACCTTC; CDR3: CASSTTATIGYTF
J: TRBJ1-1; V: TRBV10-3; size: NA; D: NA; DNA: TGTGCCATCACCGGGACACCTGCCTCTAACATGAACACTGAAGCTTTCTTT; CDR3: CAITGTPASNMNTEAFF
J: TRBJ2-7; V: TRBV5-1; size: few; D: NA; DNA: TGCGCCAGCAGCTCGTCGAGCTCCTACGAGCAGTACTTC; CDR3: CASSSSSSYEQYF
J: TRBJ2-3; V: TRBV5-1; size: NA; D: NA; DNA: TGCGCCAGCAGCCCACCGGGGGGCATCGGGGATACGCAGTATTTT; CDR3: CASSPPGGIGDTQYF
J: TRBJ1-1; V: TRBV5-1; size: NA; D: TRBD1; DNA: TGCGCCAGCAGCTTGCAAACAGGGGGGGGAACTGAAGCTTTCTTT; CDR3: CASSLQTGGGTEAFF
J: TRBJ2-2; V: TRBV5-1; size: NA; D: TRBD1; DNA: TGCGCCAGCAGCTTGGCAGGGGGCAACACCGGGGAGCTGTTTTTT; CDR3: CASSLAGGNTGELFF
J: TRBJ1-3; V: TRBV7-2; size: NA; D: NA; DNA: TGTGCCAGCAGCCTAATGGGGGCGACTGGAAACACCATATATTTT; CDR3: CASSLMGATGNTIYF
J: TRBJ1-5; V: TRBV7-2; size: NA; D: NA; DNA: TGTGCCAGCAGCGCACAGGTCGACAATCAGCCCCAGCATTTT; CDR3: CASSAQVDNQPQHF
J: TRBJ2-1; V: TRBV11-3; size: NA; D: NA; DNA: TGTGCCAGCAGCCCCAACCTAGCGAATGAGCAGTTCTTC; CDR3: CASSPNLANEQFF
J: TRBJ2-7; V: TRBV7-9; size: NA; D: NA; DNA: TGTGCCAGCAGCGCCCCGACTACGCCCTCTCCCGCCCTCTACGAGCAGTACTTC; CDR3: CASSAPTTPSPALYEQYF
J: TRBJ2-7; V: TRBV7-8; size: few; D: NA; DNA: TGTGCCAGCAGCATTGGACAGTCCAACAACTACGAGCAGTACTTC; CDR3: CASSIGQSNNYEQYF